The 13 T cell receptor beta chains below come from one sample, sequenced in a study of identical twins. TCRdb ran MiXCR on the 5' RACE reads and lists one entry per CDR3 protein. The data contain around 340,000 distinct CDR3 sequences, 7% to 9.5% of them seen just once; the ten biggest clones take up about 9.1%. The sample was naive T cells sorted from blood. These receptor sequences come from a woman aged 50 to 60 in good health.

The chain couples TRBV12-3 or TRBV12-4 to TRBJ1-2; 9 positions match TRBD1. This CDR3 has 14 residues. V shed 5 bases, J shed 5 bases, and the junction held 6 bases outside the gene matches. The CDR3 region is CASSRQGGPYGYTF. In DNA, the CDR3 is TGTGCCAGCAGTAGACAGGGGGGCCCTTATGGCTACACCTTC.

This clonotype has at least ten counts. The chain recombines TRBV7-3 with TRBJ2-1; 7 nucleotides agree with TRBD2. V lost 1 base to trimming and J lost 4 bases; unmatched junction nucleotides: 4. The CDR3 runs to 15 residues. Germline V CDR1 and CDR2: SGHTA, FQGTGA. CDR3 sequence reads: CASSLRAGGYNEQFF. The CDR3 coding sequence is TGTGCCAGCAGCTTAAGAGCCGGGGGGTACAATGAGCAGTTCTTC.

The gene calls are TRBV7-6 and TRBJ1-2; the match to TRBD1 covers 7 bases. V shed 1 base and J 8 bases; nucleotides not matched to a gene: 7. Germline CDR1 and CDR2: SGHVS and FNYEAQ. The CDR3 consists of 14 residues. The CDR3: CASSLGDSLSGYTF. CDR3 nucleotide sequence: TGTGCCAGCAGCTTAGGGGACAGCCTAAGCGGCTACACCTTC.

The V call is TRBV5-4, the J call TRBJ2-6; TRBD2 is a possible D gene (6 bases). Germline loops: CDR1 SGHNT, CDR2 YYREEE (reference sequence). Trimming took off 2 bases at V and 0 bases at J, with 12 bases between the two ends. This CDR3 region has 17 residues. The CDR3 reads CASSFKGGVSGANVLTF. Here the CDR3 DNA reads TGTGCCAGCAGCTTCAAGGGCGGGGTCTCTGGGGCCAACGTCCTGACTTTC.

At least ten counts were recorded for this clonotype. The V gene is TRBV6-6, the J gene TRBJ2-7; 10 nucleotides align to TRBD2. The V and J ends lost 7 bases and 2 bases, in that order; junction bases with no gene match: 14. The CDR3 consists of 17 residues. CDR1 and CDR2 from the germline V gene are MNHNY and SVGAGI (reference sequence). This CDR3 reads CASTAARTSGNTYEQYV. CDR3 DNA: TGTGCCAGCACCGCTGCCCGTACTAGCGGGAACACCTACGAGCAGTACGTC.

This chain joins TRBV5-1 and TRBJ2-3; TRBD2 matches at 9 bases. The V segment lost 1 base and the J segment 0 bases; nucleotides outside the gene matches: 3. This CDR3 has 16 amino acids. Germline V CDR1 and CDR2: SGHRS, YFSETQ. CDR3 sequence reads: CASSLSLAGSTDTQYF. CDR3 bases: TGCGCCAGCAGCTTGTCCCTAGCGGGAAGCACAGATACGCAGTATTTT.

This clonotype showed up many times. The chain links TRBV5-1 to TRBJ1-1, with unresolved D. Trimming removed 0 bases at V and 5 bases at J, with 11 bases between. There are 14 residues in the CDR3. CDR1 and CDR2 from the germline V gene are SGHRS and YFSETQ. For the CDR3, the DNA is TGCGCCAGCAGCTTGGCCGGTACGGGAACTGAAGCTTTCTTT. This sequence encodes CASSLAGTGTEAFF.

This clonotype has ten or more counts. CDR3 protein: CASSLRIDSYEQYF. CDR3 nucleotide sequence: TGCGCCAGCAGCTTGAGAATCGACTCCTACGAGCAGTACTTC. The rearrangement joins TRBV5-1 to TRBJ2-7; D uncertain. Germline V lookup: CDR1 SGHRS, CDR2 YFSETQ. V gave up 1 base and J gave up 0 bases, with 8 bases separating them. This CDR3 region has 14 residues.

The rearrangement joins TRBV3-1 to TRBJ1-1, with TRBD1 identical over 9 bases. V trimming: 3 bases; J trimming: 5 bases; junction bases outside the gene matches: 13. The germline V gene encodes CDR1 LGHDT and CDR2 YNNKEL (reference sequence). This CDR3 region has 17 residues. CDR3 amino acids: CASSQGGGQGRRTEAFF. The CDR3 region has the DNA TGTGCCAGCAGCCAGGGGGGTGGACAGGGGAGGAGGACTGAAGCTTTCTTT.

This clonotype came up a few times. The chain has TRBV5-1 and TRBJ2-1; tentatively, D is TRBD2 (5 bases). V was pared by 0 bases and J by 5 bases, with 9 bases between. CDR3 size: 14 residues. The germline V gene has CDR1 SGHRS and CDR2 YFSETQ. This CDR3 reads CASSLELVDNEQFF. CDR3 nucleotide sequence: TGCGCCAGCAGCTTGGAACTAGTCGACAATGAGCAGTTCTTC. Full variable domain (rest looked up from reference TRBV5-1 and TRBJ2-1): KAGVTQTPRYLIKTRGQQVTLSCSPISGHRSVSWYQQTPGQGLQFLFEYFSETQRNKGNFPGRFSGRQFSNSRSEMNVSTLELGDSALYLCASSLELVDNEQFFGPGTRLTVL.

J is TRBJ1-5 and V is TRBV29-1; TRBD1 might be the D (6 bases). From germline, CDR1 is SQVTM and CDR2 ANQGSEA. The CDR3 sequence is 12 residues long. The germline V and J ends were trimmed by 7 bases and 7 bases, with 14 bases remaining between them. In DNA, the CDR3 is TGCAGCGCAAGGGACAAAGGGCAGCCCCAGCATTTT. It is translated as CSARDKGQPQHF.

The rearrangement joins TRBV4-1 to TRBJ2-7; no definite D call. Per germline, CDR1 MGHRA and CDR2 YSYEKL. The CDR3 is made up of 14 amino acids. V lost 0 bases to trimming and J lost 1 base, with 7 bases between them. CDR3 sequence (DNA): TGCGCCAGCAGCCAAGATTTGACTTCCTACGAGCAGTACTTC. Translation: CASSQDLTSYEQYF.

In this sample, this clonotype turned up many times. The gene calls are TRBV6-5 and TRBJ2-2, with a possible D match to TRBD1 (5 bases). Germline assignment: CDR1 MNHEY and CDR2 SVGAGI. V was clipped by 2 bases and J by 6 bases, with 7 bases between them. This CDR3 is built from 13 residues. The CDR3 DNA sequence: TGTGCCAGCAGTTACGTGGGGCCCGGGGAGCTGTTTTTT. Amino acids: CASSYVGPGELFF.